This TCR beta chain was recovered during a study of blood T cell repertoires in COVID-19. Study details: Researchers got acute and convalescent COVID-19 samples from the United States, Italy and Spain. Sources were T cells, B-cell-depleted T cells, or PBMCs; the material itself was cDNA or gDNA.

Per the original methods: It was from reference gene primer amplification that nucleated cell counts were estimated. Profiled with immunoSEQ multiplex PCR; TCRdb holds only in-frame clones, not every one. V and J calls and clone size are copied from that table; D and trimming were computed from the DNA. The sample holds 30,000 to 40,000 clones; almost 90% are singletons and the top ten take approximately 6.5%. This CDR3 spans 13 amino acids. Trimming shortened V by 3 bases and J by 5 bases, and 10 bases separated the two germline ends. The chain uses TRBV12-3 or TRBV12-4 and TRBJ1-2; possibly TRBD1 for D (6 bases). Sequenced sample: peripheral blood. The origin of this receptor is a human donor in a cohort sampled during active COVID-19. CDR3 protein: CASSLVQGYGYTF. CDR3 DNA: TGTGCCAGCAGTTTGGTCCAGGGGTATGGCTACACCTTC.